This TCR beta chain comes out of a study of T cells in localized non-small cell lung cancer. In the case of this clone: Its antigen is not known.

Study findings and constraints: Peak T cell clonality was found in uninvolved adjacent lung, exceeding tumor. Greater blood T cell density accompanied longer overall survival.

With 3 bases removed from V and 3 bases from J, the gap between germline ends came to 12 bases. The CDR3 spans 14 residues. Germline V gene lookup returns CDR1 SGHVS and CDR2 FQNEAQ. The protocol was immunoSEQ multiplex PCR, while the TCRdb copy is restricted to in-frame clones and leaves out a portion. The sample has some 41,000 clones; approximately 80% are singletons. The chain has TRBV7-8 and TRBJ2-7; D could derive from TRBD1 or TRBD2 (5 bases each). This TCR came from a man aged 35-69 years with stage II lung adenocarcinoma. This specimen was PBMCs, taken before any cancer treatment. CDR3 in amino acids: CASSLGPRIYEQYF. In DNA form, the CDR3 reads TGTGCCAGCAGCTTGGGACCGAGGATCTACGAGCAGTACTTC.